Presented here are 29 T cell receptor beta chains from one specimen sequenced in a study of yellow fever vaccine responses in identical twins. TCRdb used MiXCR to reprocess the RT-PCR reads, holding one entry per CDR3 protein. The table has approximately 3,000 distinct CDR3 sequences, about 86% seen once. This sample comprised T cells from blood (PBMCs), unsorted or a sorted subset (not recorded which), obtained before or after yellow fever vaccination (not recorded which). The receptors were sampled from a woman aged 18-35 years who received the yellow fever vaccine.

This clonotype was seen once. The V call is TRBV12-3 or TRBV12-4, the J call TRBJ2-1; D may match TRBD1 or TRBD2 (5 bases each). This CDR3 region has 15 residues. V lost 3 bases, J lost 9 bases, and 18 bases lay in between. Written as DNA, the CDR3 is TGTGCCAGCAGTTTTATTGGGGGACCGTACGGTGAGCAGTTCTTC. This codes for CASSFIGGPYGEQFF.

The rearrangement joins TRBV11-3 to TRBJ2-2, with D unresolved. V lost 5 bases to trimming and J lost 5 bases, with 9 bases between them. The CDR3 extends over 13 amino acids. Per germline, CDR1 SGHNT and CDR2 YENEEA. The CDR3 DNA reads TGTGCCAGCAGCCTGGGTTCTACCGGGGAGCTGTTTTTT. Translating gives CASSLGSTGELFF.

J is TRBJ2-5 and V is TRBV3-1, with TRBD1 matching over 7 bases. CDR1 LGHDT and CDR2 YNNKEL come from the germline V gene (reference sequence). Trimming cost V 4 bases and J 6 bases; bases outside gene matches: 5. The CDR3 sequence is 13 residues long. The CDR3 DNA reads as TGTGCCAGCAGCCTCAGGGGGTTACAGACCCAGTACTTC. It codes for CASSLRGLQTQYF.

The chain has TRBV3-1 and TRBJ2-1, with TRBD2 matching over 8 bases. Germline CDR1 LGHDT, CDR2 YNNKEL (reference sequence). After removal of 3 bases from V and 5 bases from J, the junction contained 3 bases not matched to a gene. This CDR3 is built from 14 residues. CDR3 region: CASSHSGKDNEQFF. In DNA form, the CDR3 reads TGTGCCAGCAGCCATAGCGGGAAGGACAATGAGCAGTTCTTC.

About this clonotype itself: A read error may account for a junction end that differs from germline. This chain joins TRBV20-1 and TRBJ2-7; the D gene is possibly TRBD2 (5 bases). Per germline, CDR1 DFQATT and CDR2 SNEGSKA (reference sequence). The CDR3 is 11 amino acids. CDR3 in DNA: TGCAGTGCTGAGTCCCTACCGGAGGTGAACTTC. Its translation is CSAESLPEVNF.

This chain links TRBV15 with TRBJ2-2, with D tentatively TRBD2 (6 bases). Germline lookup yields CDR1 LNHNV and CDR2 YYDKDF (reference sequence). The CDR3 is 18 amino acids. V was pared by 3 bases and J by 0 bases, with 17 bases between. The CDR3 sequence: CATSRSSGERANTGELFF. The DNA of the CDR3 is TGTGCCACCAGCAGGTCCTCCGGGGAGCGGGCGAACACCGGGGAGCTGTTTTTT.

This clonotype came up once. This chain connects TRBV21-1 to TRBJ1-1. TRBV21-1 is an annotated pseudogene. This CDR3 comprises 12 residues. The CDR3: CASSKEKTEAFF. CDR3 nucleotide sequence: TGTGCCAGCAGCAAAGAGAAGACTGAAGCTTTCTTT.

The chain couples TRBV20-1 to TRBJ2-5; 11 bases fit TRBD2. The V and J ends lost 4 bases and 4 bases, in that order; junction bases with no gene match: 8. From germline, CDR1 is DFQATT and CDR2 SNEGSKA (reference sequence). The CDR3 is made up of 15 amino acids. The CDR3 protein is CSAKPGTSGSETQYF. CDR3 in DNA: TGCAGTGCTAAACCCGGGACTAGCGGTTCAGAGACCCAGTACTTC.

This rearrangement joins TRBV10-3 to TRBJ2-1; D gene uncertain. V lost 8 bases and J lost 8, with 4 bases in between. This CDR3 is 9 amino acids long. CDR1 ENHRY and CDR2 SYGVKD come from the germline V gene. The CDR3 reads CAIGDEQFF. The CDR3 DNA reads as TGTGCCATCGGAGATGAGCAGTTCTTC.

The chain links TRBV10-1 to TRBJ2-7, with unresolved D. This CDR3 comprises 13 residues. The germline V gene has CDR1 WNHNN and CDR2 SYGVQD (reference sequence). Trimming took 5 bases from V and 3 from J, leaving 11 bases between them. CDR3 bases: TGCGCCAGCAGTCCCGACCTAGGCTACGAGCAGTACTTC. Amino acids: CASSPDLGYEQYF.

The chain is built from TRBV28 and TRBJ1-1; D perhaps matches TRBD1 (5 bases). This CDR3 has 14 amino acids. Germline values: CDR1 MDHEN, CDR2 SYDVKM. V gave up 6 bases and J gave up 1 base, with 12 bases separating them. The DNA for the CDR3 is TGTGCCAGCAGCTCCAGGGTTGCGAACACTGAAGCTTTCTTT. Protein: CASSSRVANTEAFF.

This clonotype was seen a single time. The chain combines TRBV11-1 with TRBJ2-1, with 8 nucleotides matching TRBD2. Trimming took 8 bases from V and 4 from J; bases not matched to a gene: 10. Germline V gives CDR1 SGHAT, CDR2 FQDESV (reference sequence). The CDR3 totals 15 residues. The CDR3 here is CASRLAGGNYNEQFF. The CDR3 DNA sequence: TGTGCCAGCCGTCTGGCGGGAGGAAATTACAATGAGCAGTTCTTC.

Here the CDR3 DNA reads TGCGCCAGCAGCCAACCCCTTACAGGGAACTATGGCTACACCTTC. It encodes CASSQPLTGNYGYTF. The chain is built from TRBV4-1 and TRBJ1-2; perhaps TRBD1 as D (6 bases). The CDR3 is made up of 15 amino acids. Trimming took 2 bases from V and 2 from J, leaving 12 bases between them. Germline V gene lookup returns CDR1 MGHRA and CDR2 YSYEKL.

The V call is TRBV29-1, the J call TRBJ2-7, with D perhaps assigned TRBD1 or TRBD2 (5 bases each). Germline CDR1 is SQVTM and CDR2 is ANQGSEA. The ends were cut back, 6 bases at V and 2 bases at J, with 11 bases in the middle. The CDR3 length is 12 residues. CDR3 in amino acids: CSVGGGPYEQYF. The CDR3 DNA follows: TGCAGCGTGGGTGGGGGACCCTACGAGCAGTACTTC.

This clonotype was seen once. The DNA for the CDR3 is TGTGCCAGCAGCGAGGAGTGGGGGGACACTGAAGCTTTCTTT. It translates to CASSEEWGDTEAFF. This sequence joins TRBV2 and TRBJ1-1; tentatively, D is TRBD1 (5 bases). V lost 6 bases and J lost 3, with 14 bases in between. CDR1 and CDR2 from the germline V gene are SNHLY and FYNNEI. The CDR3 extends over 14 amino acids.

This rearrangement joins TRBV12-3 or TRBV12-4 to TRBJ2-1; 12 bases match TRBD2. This CDR3 comprises 15 residues. Trimming cost V 6 bases and J 4 bases; bases outside gene matches: 4. CDR3 sequence reads: CASRASGGAYNEQFF. The CDR3 DNA sequence: TGTGCCAGCAGGGCTAGCGGGGGGGCGTACAATGAGCAGTTCTTC.

This clonotype was counted a single time. The CDR3, as DNA: TGTGCCACCAGCAGAGGTAACGGCGGGGCCTACGAGCAGTACTTC. Its protein product is CATSRGNGGAYEQYF. The V call is TRBV15, the J call TRBJ2-7, with D maybe TRBD2 (6 bases). The V end was cut by 1 base, the J end by 2 bases, with 12 bases between. Per the germline V gene, CDR1 is LNHNV and CDR2 is YYDKDF (reference sequence). This CDR3 has 15 amino acids.

The rearrangement links TRBV11-3 to TRBJ2-7; D gene ambiguous. The germline V gene has CDR1 SGHNT and CDR2 YENEEA. Trimming took off 1 base at V and 1 base at J, with 5 bases between the two ends. CDR3 length: 13 amino acids. CDR3 sequence: CASSLVGSYEQYF. CDR3 nucleotides: TGTGCCAGCAGCTTAGTAGGGTCCTACGAGCAGTACTTC.

The CDR3 is CASSLVESGANVLTF. The CDR3 DNA follows: TGCGCCAGCAGCTTGGTCGAGAGTGGGGCCAACGTCCTGACTTTC. The V gene is TRBV5-1, the J gene TRBJ2-6, with unresolved D. The CDR3 is 15 residues long. Trimming shortened V by 0 bases and J by 3 bases, and 7 bases separated the two germline ends. Germline V CDR1 and CDR2: SGHRS, YFSETQ.

This chain connects TRBV11-3 to TRBJ2-3; D gene unclear. CDR3 length: 14 residues. V shed 5 bases and J shed 2 bases, with 11 bases lying between them. Germline V gene data show CDR1 as SGHNT and CDR2 as YENEEA. CDR3 sequence: CASSPDISTDTQYF. CDR3 nucleotides: TGTGCCAGCAGCCCCGACATTTCCACAGATACGCAGTATTTT.

The V call is TRBV2, the J call TRBJ2-7; no reliable D call. V dropped 4 bases and J dropped 3 bases, with 4 bases sitting between them. CDR1 is SNHLY, CDR2 FYNNEI, per germline. The CDR3 runs to 11 residues. The CDR3 coding sequence is TGTGCCAGCAGTGCCTTCTACGAGCAGTACTTC. Protein sequence: CASSAFYEQYF.

The chain carries TRBV2 and TRBJ2-7, with D unresolved. Germline CDR1 reads SNHLY; CDR2 reads FYNNEI. The length of the CDR3 is 14 residues. Trimming shortened V by 6 bases and J by 3 bases, and 15 bases separated the two germline ends. The CDR3 loop is CASRDRRSDYEQYF. CDR3 in DNA: TGTGCCAGCAGGGACCGACGGTCGGACTACGAGCAGTACTTC.

This clonotype has a handful of counts. The chain uses TRBV29-1 and TRBJ2-1; D gene uncertain. Trimming removed 3 bases from V and 0 bases from J, with 3 bases in between. From germline, CDR1 is SQVTM and CDR2 ANQGSEA. The CDR3 contains 12 residues. The CDR3 loop reads CSVDVSYNEQFF. The CDR3 DNA reads TGCAGCGTTGACGTCTCCTACAATGAGCAGTTCTTC.

This sequence joins TRBV5-1 and TRBJ2-3; TRBD2 might be the D (6 bases). The CDR3 consists of 15 residues. V was cut by 4 bases and J by 0 bases, with 12 bases left in between. From germline, CDR1 is SGHRS and CDR2 YFSETQ. The CDR3 DNA reads as TGCGCCAGCAGCATGGGGGGATCTAGCACAGATACGCAGTATTTT. This sequence encodes CASSMGGSSTDTQYF.

The gene calls are TRBV7-9 and TRBJ2-7; D is unclear. Germline-derived CDR1 and CDR2 are SEHNR and FQNEAQ (reference sequence). CDR3 length: 17 amino acids. V lost 2 bases, J lost 5 bases, and 22 bases lay in between. CDR3 coding DNA: TGTGCCAGCAGCTTAAGATCGAGAGCAGATCGACCAAACGAGCAGTACTTC. Translated: CASSLRSRADRPNEQYF.

V is TRBV15 and J is TRBJ1-5, with TRBD1 identical over 11 bases. J lost 3 bases, V lost 3 bases, and 13 bases had no gene match. Looked up from germline, CDR1 is LNHNV and CDR2 is YYDKDF (reference sequence). The CDR3 runs to 19 residues. The CDR3 DNA is TGTGCCACCAGCAGCGCCCGGGACAGGGGGAATTTGATCAATCAGCCCCAGCATTTT. The encoded protein is CATSSARDRGNLINQPQHF.

The rearrangement links TRBV11-2 to TRBJ2-2; D may be TRBD1 (6 bases). The CDR3 consists of 16 residues. With 5 bases removed from V and 6 bases from J, the gap between germline ends came to 19 bases. Germline assignment: CDR1 SGHAT and CDR2 FQNNGV. This CDR3 is CASSVQGSFGSGELFF. The CDR3 DNA sequence: TGTGCCAGCAGCGTACAGGGTAGCTTTGGTTCCGGGGAGCTGTTTTTT.

The V and J genes are TRBV11-1 and TRBJ1-2; D uncertain. The CDR3 is 16 amino acids. The V and J ends lost 3 bases and 4 bases respectively, with 18 bases between them. The germline V gene has CDR1 SGHAT and CDR2 FQDESV (reference sequence). The CDR3 here is CASSFLRPGTTYGYTF. DNA for the CDR3: TGTGCCAGCAGCTTCCTTAGGCCTGGCACGACCTATGGCTACACCTTC.

This sequence joins TRBV11-3 and TRBJ2-6; D ambiguous. The CDR3 totals 16 residues. V lost 4 bases and J 4 bases, leaving 14 bases between the germline ends. Germline CDR1 is SGHNT and CDR2 is YENEEA. The CDR3 reads CASSSGFSGGANVLTF. The CDR3 DNA is TGTGCCAGCAGCTCAGGCTTCTCCGGGGGGGCCAACGTCCTGACTTTC.